Presented here are 5 T cell receptor beta chains from one specimen sequenced in a study of T-cell reconstitution after alpha-beta-depleted transplantation in children. Unique molecular identifiers were used to barcode this TCRbeta library. TCRdb re-called the PCR reads through MiXCR, storing one row per CDR3 protein. The sample contains roughly 300,000 distinct CDR3 sequences, roughly 11% of which appear only once. The sample here was peripheral blood, taken 180 days after TCRalphabeta/CD19-depleted stem cell transplant. Receptor source: a male patient aged 2 to 9 who had a stem cell transplant for chronic granulomatous disease, so the T cells may come from the graft donor.

This clonotype was observed a few times. The chain links TRBV6-2 or TRBV6-3 to TRBJ2-1; 13 bases are shared with TRBD2. After removal of 10 bases from V and 7 bases from J, the junction contained 4 bases not matched to a gene. The CDR3 has 13 residues. In germline, CDR1 is MNHEY, CDR2 SVGEGT. The CDR3 DNA sequence: TGTGCCACCCGACTAGCGGGGGGTAATGAGCAGTTCTTC. Its protein product is CATRLAGGNEQFF.

This clonotype was recorded at least ten times. This chain connects TRBV7-8 to TRBJ2-5; D is unresolved. Trimming stripped 0 bases from V and 1 base from J, with 15 bases between. The germline gives CDR1 SGHVS, CDR2 FQNEAQ. There are 17 residues in the CDR3. The CDR3 loop is CASSLALGSVGQETQYF. The CDR3 region has the DNA TGTGCCAGCAGCTTAGCCCTCGGTTCCGTCGGCCAAGAGACCCAGTACTTC.

Ten or more counts support this clonotype. The genes are TRBV6-2 or TRBV6-3 and TRBJ2-3; 8 positions match TRBD1. Trimming took 8 bases from V and 2 from J; bases not matched to a gene: 6. From germline, CDR1 is MNHEY and CDR2 SVGEGT. The CDR3 is 14 amino acids. CDR3 DNA sequence: TGTGCCAGCGCAGGGGGCTACCACACAGATACGCAGTATTTT. It translates to CASAGGYHTDTQYF.

This clonotype was counted many times. This CDR3 reads CASSPPGQGYNEQFF. CDR3 DNA: TGTGCCAGCTCACCACCCGGCCAGGGCTACAATGAGCAGTTCTTC. The chain links TRBV18 to TRBJ2-1, with D perhaps TRBD1 (5 bases). Germline V gives CDR1 KGHSH, CDR2 LQKENI. This CDR3 has 15 residues. Trimming shortened V by 0 bases and J by 3 bases, and 9 bases separated the two germline ends.

This clonotype was observed at least ten times. The J gene is TRBJ2-3, the V gene TRBV5-5; 7 positions match TRBD1. Germline CDR1 reads SGHKS; CDR2 reads YYEKEE (reference sequence). V lost 2 bases, J lost 3 bases, and 9 bases stayed unmatched. The CDR3 spans 16 residues. CDR3 residues: CASSFRQGRWTDTQYF. For the CDR3, the DNA is TGTGCCAGCAGCTTCCGACAGGGAAGATGGACAGATACGCAGTATTTT.